This T cell receptor (beta chain) was captured in a study of blood T cells in healthy people across ages. Germline loops: CDR1 LGHNA, CDR2 YSLEER. Trimming shortened V by 0 bases and J by 2 bases, and 10 bases separated the two germline ends. The CDR3 loop spans 15 amino acids. This clonotype was counted many times. The authors ran a second PCR of about 7 to 11 cycles using a sample-barcoded 5' primer and a J-beta primer mix. TCRdb called the 5' RACE reads again in MiXCR, with one record for every CDR3 protein. The table has around 850,000 distinct CDR3 sequences, 35% to 40% seen once; the top ten hold 13%.

The receptor's source is a man between 18 and 35 years old in good health. Specimen: blood. The genes are TRBV4-3 and TRBJ1-2, with a weak D call TRBD1 (6 bases). The CDR3 here is CASSQDSTGNYGYTF. Here the CDR3 DNA reads TGCGCCAGCAGCCAAGACTCCACAGGGAACTATGGCTACACCTTC.